Shown below are 23 T cell receptor beta chains from a single sample sequenced in a study of T cell repertoires in cytomegalovirus infection. TCRdb re-called the reads with MiXCR, one entry per CDR3 protein. The table lists hundreds of thousands of distinct CDR3 sequences, approximately 24% of them singletons, with roughly 8% in the top ten. The sample consisted of CD8+ T cells from PBMCs. All receptors come from a human donor in good health (CMV status not recorded). Some clones in this sample may be carry-over from other donors' samples.

This clonotype has just a few counts. The chain uses TRBV20-1 and TRBJ2-5; D may be TRBD1 or TRBD2 (6 bases each). Germline CDR1 is DFQATT and CDR2 is SNEGSKA (reference sequence). The CDR3 has 14 residues. Trimming cost V 5 bases and J 0 bases, with 13 bases left between them. CDR3 loop: CSAAGHLYQETQYF. CDR3 DNA: TGCAGTGCTGCGGGACACTTGTACCAAGAGACCCAGTACTTC.

A few counts support this clonotype. The chain has TRBV20-1 and TRBJ1-2; TRBD1 agrees at 10 bases. The ends lost 5 bases at V and 6 bases at J; junction bases unmatched: 12. The CDR3 runs 15 residues. Per germline, CDR1 DFQATT and CDR2 SNEGSKA (reference sequence). CDR3 protein: CSAPRTGGHSDGYTF. In nucleotides, the CDR3 is TGCAGTGCTCCCAGGACAGGGGGGCATTCTGATGGCTACACCTTC.

V is TRBV29-1 and J is TRBJ2-3, with D uncertain. CDR1 SQVTM and CDR2 ANQGSEA come from the germline V gene. This CDR3 has 14 amino acids. V was clipped by 4 bases and J by 2 bases, with 13 bases between them. The CDR3 bases are TGCAGCGTTGTCGACAACTTACACACAGATACGCAGTATTTT. Translation gives CSVVDNLHTDTQYF.

V is TRBV7-6 and J is TRBJ2-2, with 9 bases identical to TRBD2. Germline V lookup: CDR1 SGHVS, CDR2 FNYEAQ. The CDR3 extends over 18 amino acids. Trimming cost V 5 bases and J 7 bases; bases outside gene matches: 17. CDR3 nucleotide sequence: TGTGCCAGCAGCGAATACCGCGCTAGCGGGGCACGGGGCGGGGAGCTGTTTTTT. This encodes CASSEYRASGARGGELFF.

The table lists this clonotype with a few counts. The CDR3 region is CASSYILGSEAFF. CDR3 DNA sequence: TGTGCCAGCAGTTACATTTTGGGTAGCGAAGCTTTCTTT. V gene TRBV6-2 or TRBV6-3 combines with J gene TRBJ1-1; no clear D. V lost 2 bases to trimming and J lost 8 bases, with 12 bases between them. Germline V gene sequence: CDR1 MNHEY, CDR2 SVGEGT. This CDR3 contains 13 residues.

CDR3 protein: CASSYGGLDEQYV. The CDR3 nucleotides read TGTGCCAGCAGTTACGGGGGGCTCGACGAGCAGTACGTC. The chain uses TRBV6-2 or TRBV6-3 and TRBJ2-7; D might be TRBD1 or TRBD2, each matching 6 bases. Trimming took off 2 bases at V and 5 bases at J, with 10 bases between the two ends. This CDR3 has 13 residues. Germline V gives CDR1 MNHEY, CDR2 SVGEGT.

This clonotype was detected many times. The rearrangement joins TRBV25-1 to TRBJ1-2; D gene ambiguous. Germline CDR1 MGHDK, CDR2 SYGVNS. Trimming removed 0 bases at V and 5 bases at J, with 19 bases between. The CDR3 consists of 17 residues. The CDR3 region has the DNA TGTGCCAGCAGTGAATATTTCAGCGGCCCCGTGGGATATGGCTACACCTTC. Its translation: CASSEYFSGPVGYGYTF.

This clonotype appeared many times. The CDR3 sequence is CASSLGGPPYNEQFF. For the CDR3, the DNA is TGTGCCAGCAGCCTCGGGGGCCCCCCCTACAATGAGCAGTTCTTC. The J gene is TRBJ2-1, the V gene TRBV7-9; D is tentatively TRBD1 or TRBD2 (6 bases each). Trimming shortened V by 5 bases and J by 2 bases, and 13 bases separated the two germline ends. The CDR3 runs 15 residues. The V gene's germline CDR1 is SEHNR and CDR2 FQNEAQ (reference sequence).

The V call is TRBV24-1, the J call TRBJ2-1; D is undetermined. Germline V CDR1 and CDR2: KGHDR, SFDVKD. This CDR3 has 13 residues. V was trimmed by 1 base and J by 5 bases, leaving 5 bases between them. The CDR3 DNA reads as TGTGCCACCAGTGATTTTGGAGACAATGAGCAGTTCTTC. Translation gives CATSDFGDNEQFF.

The rearrangement joins TRBV7-9 to TRBJ2-5; no clear D. This CDR3 spans 14 amino acids. Trimming shortened V by 2 bases and J by 5 bases, and 12 bases separated the two germline ends. Germline V gene lookup returns CDR1 SEHNR and CDR2 FQNEAQ (reference sequence). The CDR3 is CASSLSNLDETQYF. The CDR3 DNA sequence: TGTGCCAGCAGCTTAAGTAATCTTGATGAGACCCAGTACTTC. Based on the CDR3 plus reference TRBV7-9 and TRBJ2-5, the full variable domain is DTGVSQNPRHKITKRGQNVTFRCDPISEHNRLYWYRQTLGQGPEFLTYFQNEAQLEKSRLLSDRFSAERPKGSFSTLEIQRTEQGDSAMYLCASSLSNLDETQYFGPGTRLLVL.

This clonotype was observed many times. The rearrangement uses TRBV19 and TRBJ2-7; 9 bases fit TRBD1. This CDR3 has 14 residues. V gave up 7 bases and J gave up 2 bases; unmatched junction bases: 6. Germline V gene lookup returns CDR1 LNHDA and CDR2 SQIVND (reference sequence). Here the CDR3 reads CASTTGQGPYEQYF. The CDR3 DNA reads TGTGCCAGTACAACCGGACAGGGGCCCTACGAGCAGTACTTC.

The CDR3 spells CASSHPGSREQYF. Here the CDR3 DNA reads TGTGCCAGCAGCCACCCGGGGTCCCGCGAGCAGTACTTC. The chain is built from TRBV7-2 and TRBJ2-7; weak D call: TRBD2 (5 bases). The V end lost 5 bases, the J end lost 6 bases, and 14 bases lay between the germline ends. Germline V gene lookup returns CDR1 SGHTA and CDR2 FQGNSA. The CDR3 contains 13 residues. Full variable domain (remainder filled in from reference TRBV7-2 and TRBJ2-7): GAGVSQSPSNKVTEKGKDVELRCDPISGHTALYWYRQSLGQGLEFLIYFQGNSAPDKSGLPSDRFSAERTGGSVSTLTIQRTQQEDSAVYLCASSHPGSREQYFGPGTRLTVT.

In the case of this clonotype: This may arise from a read error, as a much more abundant clone is one base away. The chain has TRBV12-3 or TRBV12-4 and TRBJ1-2; TRBD1 matches 11 bases. This CDR3 spans 11 amino acids. CDR3 in DNA: TGTGTCAGTGGACAGGGGGCTGGCTACACCTTC. It encodes CVSGQGAGYTF.

This clonotype was seen only once. The CDR3 coding sequence is TGTGCCAGCAGTTATGGGGGACTAGCGGCTAGCACAGATACGCAGTATTTT. Protein product: CASSYGGLAASTDTQYF. The genes are TRBV6-5 and TRBJ2-3, with 11 bases aligning to TRBD2. CDR1 and CDR2 from the germline V gene are MNHEY and SVGAGI. Trimming cost V 3 bases and J 0 bases; bases outside gene matches: 5. The CDR3 contains 17 residues.

This clonotype was picked up many times. This rearrangement joins TRBV27 to TRBJ1-2; 10 bases line up with TRBD1. The germline V gene encodes CDR1 MNHEY and CDR2 SMNVEV (reference sequence). The CDR3 loop spans 14 amino acids. The junction had 4 bases not matched to a gene; V was cut back by 5 bases and J by 4 bases. The CDR3 here is CASSPGTGVYGYTF. Written as DNA, the CDR3 is TGTGCCAGCAGTCCCGGGACAGGGGTCTATGGCTACACCTTC.

The gene calls are TRBV2 and TRBJ2-2; 8 positions agree with TRBD2. The V and J ends lost 4 bases and 11 bases, in that order; junction bases with no gene match: 12. There are 15 residues in the CDR3. CDR1 and CDR2 from the germline V gene are SNHLY and FYNNEI. CDR3 residues: CASSAISGGVGELFF. The CDR3 nucleotides are TGTGCCAGCAGTGCGATCTCCGGGGGGGTTGGAGAGCTGTTTTTT. Filled out from reference TRBV2 and TRBJ2-2, the complete variable domain reads EPEVTQTPSHQVTQMGQEVILRCVPISNHLYFYWYRQILGQKVEFLVSFYNNEISEKSEIFDDQFSVERPDGSNFTLKIRSTKLEDSAMYFCASSAISGGVGELFFGEGSRLTVL.

The chain employs TRBV5-5 and TRBJ2-7, with D maybe TRBD1 (6 bases). Germline V gene sequence: CDR1 SGHKS, CDR2 YYEKEE (reference sequence). Trimming cost V 0 bases and J 4 bases, with 14 bases left between them. This CDR3 is 15 amino acids long. The CDR3 is CASSLEAGDRYEQYF. DNA of the CDR3: TGTGCCAGCAGCTTGGAAGCAGGGGATAGGTACGAGCAGTACTTC.

The chain recombines TRBV20-1 with TRBJ1-2, with 10 bases matching TRBD1. Germline lookup yields CDR1 DFQATT and CDR2 SNEGSKA (reference sequence). This CDR3 region has 14 residues. The V and J ends lost 6 bases and 8 bases, in that order; junction bases with no gene match: 12. The CDR3 sequence: CSAIRDRGYEGYTF. The CDR3 DNA follows: TGCAGTGCAATCCGGGACAGGGGCTACGAGGGCTACACCTTC.

This clonotype was recorded at least ten times. The chain combines TRBV28 with TRBJ1-2, with D perhaps TRBD1 (5 bases). V lost 5 bases to trimming and J lost 3 bases, with 19 bases between them. The CDR3 has 16 residues. Germline V gene data show CDR1 as MDHEN and CDR2 as SYDVKM. The CDR3 spells CASSLDSYKGDYGYTF. The CDR3 nucleotides are TGTGCCAGCAGTCTTGACAGCTATAAGGGCGACTATGGCTACACCTTC.

This chain connects TRBV20-1 to TRBJ2-1, with 7 positions matching TRBD1. The CDR3 loop spans 17 amino acids. The V gene end was trimmed by 2 bases and the J gene end by 8 bases; junction bases not matched to a gene: 18. Germline V lookup: CDR1 DFQATT, CDR2 SNEGSKA (reference sequence). This chain's CDR3 is CSARTPGTVRLGDEQFF. CDR3 DNA sequence: TGCAGTGCTAGAACCCCCGGGACAGTCAGGCTGGGGGATGAGCAGTTCTTC.

This clonotype came up many times. The chain joins TRBV7-6 to TRBJ2-3, with D tentatively TRBD1 or TRBD2 (5 bases each). Germline values: CDR1 SGHVS, CDR2 FNYEAQ. V was shortened by 4 bases and J by 6 bases, with 11 bases between the two germline ends. This CDR3 spans 13 amino acids. In DNA form, the CDR3 reads TGTGCCAGCAGCTCCGAGGGGCCTGATACGCAGTATTTT. As protein: CASSSEGPDTQYF.

This clonotype showed up many times. The V gene is TRBV7-8, the J gene TRBJ2-5; 7 bases align to TRBD2. Germline CDR1 is SGHVS and CDR2 is FQNEAQ. With V trimmed by 3 bases and J by 2 bases, 6 bases remained unmatched. CDR3 size: 15 residues. The CDR3 region is CASSFRLAEQETQYF. Written as DNA, the CDR3 is TGTGCCAGCAGCTTCCGGCTAGCGGAACAAGAGACCCAGTACTTC. Together with reference TRBV7-8 and TRBJ2-5, the CDR3 gives the full variable domain: GAGVSQSPRYKVAKRGQDVALRCDPISGHVSLFWYQQALGQGPEFLTYFQNEAQLDKSGLPSDRFFAERPEGSVSTLKIQRTQQEDSAVYLCASSFRLAEQETQYFGPGTRLLVL.

The rearrangement links TRBV4-1 to TRBJ2-7; 7 bases line up with TRBD1. Losses at the gene ends were 1 base for V and 2 bases for J; bases not matched to a gene: 5. CDR3 length equals 15 residues. Germline CDR1 MGHRA, CDR2 YSYEKL. The CDR3 is CASSQGGDSPYEQYF. The CDR3 DNA reads as TGCGCCAGCAGCCAAGGTGGGGACAGTCCCTACGAGCAGTACTTC.